This TCR beta chain was recovered during a study of T-cell memory formation after mild COVID-19. TCRdb itself ran the 5' RACE reads through MiXCR, one entry per CDR3 protein. The sample carries about 390,000 distinct CDR3 sequences, under 25% recorded once. CDR3 length equals 15 residues. Trimming at V came to 4 bases and at J to 3 bases, leaving 8 bases not matched to a gene. The germline V gene encodes CDR1 LNHNV and CDR2 YYDKDF (reference sequence). The receptor's source is an adult woman who had mild COVID-19 (a few samples of this study predate the infection). Cell type and time point are not known. The chain links TRBV15 to TRBJ1-1; 7 bases are a match to TRBD1. The specimen sequenced was PBMCs or a T cell subset sorted from them (not recorded which). CDR3 nucleotide sequence: TGTGCCACCAGCAACCGGGACAGAGATTACACTGAAGCTTTCTTT. Protein sequence: CATSNRDRDYTEAFF.